A single sample gave rise to the 8 T cell receptor beta chains below, sequenced in a study of vaccination effects on CD4 cells after COVID-19. These TCRs are of unknown antigen specificity. Some clones are missing from TCRdb's copy, which holds only in-frame ones; the method was immunoSEQ multiplex PCR. The repertoire holds around 63,000 clones, with 75% as singletons. After expansion with viral peptide pools in the ViraFEST assay, antigen-specific CD4+ T cells were sequenced. Upon completion of more than eight days in culture, CD4+ T cells were isolated. Vaccine recipients, nucleocapsid antibody negative, had no prior SARS-CoV-2 infection. The sample in question was CD4+ T cells from PBMCs cultured with HCoV-OC43 spike peptides, obtained before COVID-19 vaccination. Subset specified: HCoV-OC43 spike overlapping peptide pool stimulation. Receptors originate from a human donor who received a COVID-19 vaccine.

The CDR3 reads CAASGFQPQHF. The CDR3 region has the DNA TGTGCCGCCAGCGGGTTTCAGCCCCAGCATTTT. The V call is TRBV6-5, the J call TRBJ1-5; D not resolved. V was pared by 11 bases and J by 6 bases, with 11 bases between. Looked up from germline, CDR1 is MNHEY and CDR2 is SVGAGI. The CDR3 spans 11 residues.

This clone was observed a single time. The chain couples TRBV7-2 to TRBJ2-1; 7 positions match TRBD2. The CDR3 runs 19 residues. V trimming: 6 bases; J trimming: 0 bases; junction bases outside the gene matches: 17. Germline V gives CDR1 SGHTA, CDR2 FQGNSA. CDR3 coding DNA: TGTGCCAGCAGACCACCCGGAATAGCGGGCCAAAGCTCCTACAATGAGCAGTTCTTC. Translating it yields CASRPPGIAGQSSYNEQFF. The entire variable domain, with the rest obtained from reference TRBV7-2 and TRBJ2-1, is as follows: GAGVSQSPSNKVTEKGKDVELRCDPISGHTALYWYRQSLGQGLEFLIYFQGNSAPDKSGLPSDRFSAERTGGSVSTLTIQRTQQEDSAVYLCASRPPGIAGQSSYNEQFFGPGTRLTVL.

V is TRBV7-8 and J is TRBJ2-6, with unresolved D. CDR3 length: 15 amino acids. Germline values: CDR1 SGHVS, CDR2 FQNEAQ. V shed 3 bases and J shed 2 bases, with 8 bases lying between them. The CDR3 coding sequence is TGTGCCAGCAGCTTTCGCATACCTGGGGCCAACGTCCTGACTTTC. Amino acids: CASSFRIPGANVLTF.

CDR3 region: CASSRRLRASGNTIYF. In DNA, the CDR3 is TGTGCCAGCAGCCGCCGTCTTCGGGCTTCTGGAAACACCATATATTTT. This rearrangement joins TRBV28 to TRBJ1-3, with D uncertain. V lost 6 bases and J lost 1, with 16 bases in between. Germline values: CDR1 MDHEN, CDR2 SYDVKM. There are 16 residues in the CDR3.

This chain uses TRBV29-1 with TRBJ2-5; 9 bases map to TRBD1. The CDR3 consists of 13 residues. Germline loops: CDR1 SQVTM, CDR2 ANQGSEA. V trimming: 6 bases; J trimming: 4 bases; junction bases outside the gene matches: 6. In DNA, the CDR3 is TGCAGCGTGGGGACAGGGACTATAGAGACCCAGTACTTC. This codes for CSVGTGTIETQYF.

The rearrangement uses TRBV27 and TRBJ2-2, with unresolved D. The CDR3 has 13 residues. V was cut by 8 bases and J by 0 bases, with 7 bases left in between. Germline V CDR1 and CDR2: MNHEY, SMNVEV (reference sequence). This CDR3 is CASRAANTGELFF. DNA for the CDR3: TGTGCCAGCCGGGCGGCGAACACCGGGGAGCTGTTTTTT.

This clone was counted only a few times. The chain recombines TRBV12-3 or TRBV12-4 with TRBJ2-1; D not certain. Trimming pared 6 bases from V and 6 bases from J, leaving 9 bases between. The CDR3 extends over 12 amino acids. Here the CDR3 reads CASRTNPNEQFF. The CDR3 DNA is TGTGCCAGCAGGACCAATCCCAATGAGCAGTTCTTC.

The chain links TRBV18 to TRBJ1-2, with D unclear. The V gene's germline CDR1 is KGHSH and CDR2 LQKENI. Trimming stripped 5 bases from V and 0 bases from J, with 13 bases between. The CDR3 length is 15 residues. Here the CDR3 reads CASSEISSANYGYTF. CDR3 in DNA: TGTGCCAGCTCAGAGATCAGCAGCGCTAACTATGGCTACACCTTC. The whole variable domain, filled in from reference TRBV18 and TRBJ1-2, reads NAGVMQNPRHLVRRRGQEARLRCSPMKGHSHVYWYRQLPEEGLKFMVYLQKENIIDESGMPKERFSAEFPKEGPSILRIQQVVRGDSAAYFCASSEISSANYGYTFGSGTRLTVV.